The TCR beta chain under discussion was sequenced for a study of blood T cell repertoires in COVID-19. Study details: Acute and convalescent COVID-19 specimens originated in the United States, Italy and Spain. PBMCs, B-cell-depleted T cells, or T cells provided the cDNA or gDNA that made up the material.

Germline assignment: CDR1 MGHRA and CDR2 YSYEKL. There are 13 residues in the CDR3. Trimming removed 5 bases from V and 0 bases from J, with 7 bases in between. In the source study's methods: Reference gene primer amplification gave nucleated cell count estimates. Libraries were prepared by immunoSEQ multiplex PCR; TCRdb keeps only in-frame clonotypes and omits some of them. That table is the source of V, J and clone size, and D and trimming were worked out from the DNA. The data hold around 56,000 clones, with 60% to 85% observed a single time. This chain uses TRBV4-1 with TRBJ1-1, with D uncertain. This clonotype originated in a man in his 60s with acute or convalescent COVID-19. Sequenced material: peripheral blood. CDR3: CASSSGLNTEAFF. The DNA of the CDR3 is TGCGCCAGCAGCAGTGGGCTGAACACTGAAGCTTTCTTT.